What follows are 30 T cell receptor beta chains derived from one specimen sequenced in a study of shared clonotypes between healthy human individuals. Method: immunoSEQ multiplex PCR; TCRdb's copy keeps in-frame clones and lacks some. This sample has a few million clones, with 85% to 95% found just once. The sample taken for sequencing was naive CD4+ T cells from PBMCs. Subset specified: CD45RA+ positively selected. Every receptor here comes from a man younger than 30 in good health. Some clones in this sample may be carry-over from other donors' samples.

The CDR3 here is CASSLSGTGFYGYTF. The CDR3 DNA is TGTGCCAGCAGCTTATCTGGGACAGGGTTCTATGGCTACACCTTC. V and J are TRBV7-3 and TRBJ1-2, with 9 bases matching TRBD1. This CDR3 region has 15 residues. Germline CDR1 reads SGHTA; CDR2 reads FQGTGA. The V segment lost 2 bases and the J segment 4 bases; nucleotides outside the gene matches: 5.

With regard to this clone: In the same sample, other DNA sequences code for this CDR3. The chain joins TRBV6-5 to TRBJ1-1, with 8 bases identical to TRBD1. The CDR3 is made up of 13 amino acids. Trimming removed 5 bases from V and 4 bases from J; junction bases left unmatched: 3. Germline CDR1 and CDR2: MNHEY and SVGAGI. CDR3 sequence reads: CASSRDRGTEAFF. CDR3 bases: TGTGCCAGCAGTCGTGACAGGGGCACTGAAGCTTTCTTT.

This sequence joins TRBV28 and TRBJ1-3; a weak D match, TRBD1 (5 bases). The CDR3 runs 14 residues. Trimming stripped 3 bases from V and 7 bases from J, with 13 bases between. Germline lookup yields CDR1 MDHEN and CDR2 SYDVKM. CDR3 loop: CASSFFGGRNTIYF. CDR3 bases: TGTGCCAGCAGTTTCTTTGGGGGACGGAACACCATATATTTT.

The CDR3 protein is CASSISRVTNEKLFF. CDR3 DNA: TGTGCCAGTAGTATTTCCAGGGTTACTAATGAAAAACTGTTTTTT. The rearrangement joins TRBV19 to TRBJ1-4; possible D gene TRBD1, 5 bases. V gave up 3 bases and J gave up 2 bases, with 10 bases separating them. CDR1 and CDR2 from the germline V gene are LNHDA and SQIVND (reference sequence). The CDR3 is 15 amino acids.

The CDR3 region is CASSSPAPNEQFF. DNA of the CDR3: TGTGCCAGCAGTTCCCCGGCTCCCAATGAGCAGTTCTTC. The chain carries TRBV28 and TRBJ2-1; D remains unclear. The CDR3 consists of 13 residues. Between the trimmed V and J ends, which lost 4 bases and 6 bases, there was a span of 10 bases. Germline CDR1 reads MDHEN; CDR2 reads SYDVKM.

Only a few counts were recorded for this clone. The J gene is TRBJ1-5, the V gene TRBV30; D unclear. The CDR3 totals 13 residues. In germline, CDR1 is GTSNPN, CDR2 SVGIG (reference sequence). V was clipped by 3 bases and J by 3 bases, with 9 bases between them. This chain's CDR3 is CAWSRQDNQPQHF. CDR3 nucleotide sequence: TGTGCCTGGAGCCGGCAGGACAATCAGCCCCAGCATTTT.

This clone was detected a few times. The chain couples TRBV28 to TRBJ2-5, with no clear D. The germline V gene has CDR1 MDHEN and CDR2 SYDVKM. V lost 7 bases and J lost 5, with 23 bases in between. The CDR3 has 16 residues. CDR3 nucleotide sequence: TGTGCCAGCACCTTGGGGTGGGATACTGGGTCGGAGACCCAGTACTTC. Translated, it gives CASTLGWDTGSETQYF. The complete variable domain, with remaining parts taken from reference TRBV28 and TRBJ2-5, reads DVKVTQSSRYLVKRTGEKVFLECVQDMDHENMFWYRQDPGLGLRLIYFSYDVKMKEKGDIPEGYSVSREKKERFSLILESASTNQTSMYLCASTLGWDTGSETQYFGPGTRLLVL.

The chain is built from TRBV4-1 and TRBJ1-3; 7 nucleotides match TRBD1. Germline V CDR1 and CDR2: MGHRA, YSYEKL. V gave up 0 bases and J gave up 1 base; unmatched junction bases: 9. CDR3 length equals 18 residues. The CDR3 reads CASSQDRGGIFSGNTIYF. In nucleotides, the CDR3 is TGCGCCAGCAGCCAAGACAGGGGGGGAATCTTTTCTGGAAACACCATATATTTT.

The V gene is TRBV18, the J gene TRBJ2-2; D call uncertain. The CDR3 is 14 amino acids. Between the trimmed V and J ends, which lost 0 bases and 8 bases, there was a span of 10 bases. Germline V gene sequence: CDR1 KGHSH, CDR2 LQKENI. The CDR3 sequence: CASSPPTRIGELFF. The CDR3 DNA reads TGTGCCAGCTCACCACCGACGCGGATTGGGGAGCTGTTTTTT. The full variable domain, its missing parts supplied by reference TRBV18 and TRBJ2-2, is NAGVMQNPRHLVRRRGQEARLRCSPMKGHSHVYWYRQLPEEGLKFMVYLQKENIIDESGMPKERFSAEFPKEGPSILRIQQVVRGDSAAYFCASSPPTRIGELFFGEGSRLTVL.

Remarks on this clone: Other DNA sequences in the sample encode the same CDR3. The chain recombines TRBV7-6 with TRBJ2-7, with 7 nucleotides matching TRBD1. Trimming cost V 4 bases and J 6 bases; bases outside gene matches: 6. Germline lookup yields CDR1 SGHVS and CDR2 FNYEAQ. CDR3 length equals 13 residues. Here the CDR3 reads CASSSTGAGEQYF. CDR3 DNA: TGTGCCAGCAGCTCCACAGGGGCGGGCGAGCAGTACTTC.

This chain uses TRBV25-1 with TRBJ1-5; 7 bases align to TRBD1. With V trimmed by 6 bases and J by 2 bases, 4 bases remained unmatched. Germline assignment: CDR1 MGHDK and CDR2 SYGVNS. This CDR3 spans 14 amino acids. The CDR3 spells CASRKTGGNQPQHF. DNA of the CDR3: TGTGCCAGCAGAAAAACAGGGGGCAATCAGCCCCAGCATTTT.

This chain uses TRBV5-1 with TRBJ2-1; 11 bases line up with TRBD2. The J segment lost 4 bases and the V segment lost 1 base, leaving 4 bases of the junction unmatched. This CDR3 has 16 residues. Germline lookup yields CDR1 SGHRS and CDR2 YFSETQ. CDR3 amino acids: CASSLPRTSGYNEQFF. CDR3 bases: TGCGCCAGCAGCTTGCCCCGGACTAGCGGGTACAATGAGCAGTTCTTC.

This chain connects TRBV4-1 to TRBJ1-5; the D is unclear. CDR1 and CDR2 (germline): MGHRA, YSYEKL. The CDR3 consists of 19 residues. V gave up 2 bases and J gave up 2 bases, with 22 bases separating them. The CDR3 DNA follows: TGCGCCAGCAGCCAAAAGCTGCAAACATCCGGAGGTGGCAATCAGCCCCAGCATTTT. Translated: CASSQKLQTSGGGNQPQHF.

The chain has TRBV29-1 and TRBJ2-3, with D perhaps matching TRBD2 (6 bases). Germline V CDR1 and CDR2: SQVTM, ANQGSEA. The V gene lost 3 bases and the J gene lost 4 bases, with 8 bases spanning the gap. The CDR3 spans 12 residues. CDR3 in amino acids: CSVDGGADTQYF. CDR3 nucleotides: TGCAGCGTTGACGGGGGAGCAGATACGCAGTATTTT.

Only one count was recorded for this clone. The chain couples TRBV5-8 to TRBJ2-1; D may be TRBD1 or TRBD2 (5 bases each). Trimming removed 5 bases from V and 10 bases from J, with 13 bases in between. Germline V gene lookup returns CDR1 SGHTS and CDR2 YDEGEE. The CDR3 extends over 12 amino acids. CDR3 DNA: TGTGCCAGCAGTTTTCCCGGGGCCGAGCAGTTCTTC. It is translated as CASSFPGAEQFF.

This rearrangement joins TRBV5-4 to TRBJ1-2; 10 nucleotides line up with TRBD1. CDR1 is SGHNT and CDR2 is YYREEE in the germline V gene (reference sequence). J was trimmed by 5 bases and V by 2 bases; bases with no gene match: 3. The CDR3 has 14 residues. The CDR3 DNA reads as TGTGCCAGCAGCTTTTCGGGACAGGGGTATGGCTACACCTTC. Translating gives CASSFSGQGYGYTF.

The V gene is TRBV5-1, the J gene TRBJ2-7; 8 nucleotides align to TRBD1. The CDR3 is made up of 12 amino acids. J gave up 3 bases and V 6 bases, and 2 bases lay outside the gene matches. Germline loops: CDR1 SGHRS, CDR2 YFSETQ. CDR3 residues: CASNRGDYEQYF. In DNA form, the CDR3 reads TGCGCCAGCAACAGGGGGGACTACGAGCAGTACTTC.

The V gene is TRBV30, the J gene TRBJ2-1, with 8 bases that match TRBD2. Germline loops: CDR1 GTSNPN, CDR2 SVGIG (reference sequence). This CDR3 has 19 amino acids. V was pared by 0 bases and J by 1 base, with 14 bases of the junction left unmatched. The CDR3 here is CAWSVRSPGGPGSYNEQFF. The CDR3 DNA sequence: TGTGCCTGGAGTGTACGATCTCCGGGAGGGCCTGGGTCCTACAATGAGCAGTTCTTC.

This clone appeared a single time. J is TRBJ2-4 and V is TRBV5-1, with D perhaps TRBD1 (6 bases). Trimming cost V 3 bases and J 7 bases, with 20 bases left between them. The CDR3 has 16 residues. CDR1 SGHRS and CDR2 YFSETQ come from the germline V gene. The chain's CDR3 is CASSWALRPGVNIQYF. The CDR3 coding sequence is TGCGCCAGCAGCTGGGCCCTACGGCCAGGGGTTAACATTCAGTACTTC.

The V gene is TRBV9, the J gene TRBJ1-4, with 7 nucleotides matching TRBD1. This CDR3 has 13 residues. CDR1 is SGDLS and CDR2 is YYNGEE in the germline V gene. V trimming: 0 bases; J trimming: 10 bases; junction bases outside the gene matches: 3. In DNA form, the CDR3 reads TGTGCCAGCAGCGTAGAGGGGGCAGGAAAACTGTTTTTT. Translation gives CASSVEGAGKLFF.

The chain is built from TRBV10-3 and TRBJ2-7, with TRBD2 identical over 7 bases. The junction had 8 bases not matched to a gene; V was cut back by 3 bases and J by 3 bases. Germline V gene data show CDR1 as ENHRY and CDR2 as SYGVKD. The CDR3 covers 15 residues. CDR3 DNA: TGTGCCATCAGTGAATTGGGGAGGGAGGGCTACGAGCAGTACTTC. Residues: CAISELGREGYEQYF.

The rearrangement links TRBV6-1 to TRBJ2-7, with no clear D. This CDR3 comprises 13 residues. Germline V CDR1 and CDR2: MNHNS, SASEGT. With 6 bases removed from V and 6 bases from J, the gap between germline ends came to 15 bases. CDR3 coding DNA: TGTGCCAGCAGGGTGGTCCCCTCGGCCGAGCAGTACTTC. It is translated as CASRVVPSAEQYF.

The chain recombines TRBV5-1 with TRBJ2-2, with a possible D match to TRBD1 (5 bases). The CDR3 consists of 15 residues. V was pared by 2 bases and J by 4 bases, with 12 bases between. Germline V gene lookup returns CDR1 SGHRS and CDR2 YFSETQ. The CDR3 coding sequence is TGCGCCAGCAGCTTCGATGCAGGGTCCACCGGGGAGCTGTTTTTT. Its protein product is CASSFDAGSTGELFF.

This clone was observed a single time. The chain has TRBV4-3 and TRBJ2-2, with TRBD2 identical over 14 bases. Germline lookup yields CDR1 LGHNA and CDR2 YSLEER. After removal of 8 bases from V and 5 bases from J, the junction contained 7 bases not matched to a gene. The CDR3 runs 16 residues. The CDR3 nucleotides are TGCGCCAGCGGGACTAGCGGGAGCCCGAGTACCGGGGAGCTGTTTTTT. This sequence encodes CASGTSGSPSTGELFF.

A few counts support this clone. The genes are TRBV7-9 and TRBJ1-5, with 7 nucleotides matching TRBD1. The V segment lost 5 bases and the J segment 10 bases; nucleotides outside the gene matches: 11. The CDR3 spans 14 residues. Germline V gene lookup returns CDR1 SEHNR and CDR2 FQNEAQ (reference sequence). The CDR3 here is CASSAGTEGTPQHF. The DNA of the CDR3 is TGTGCCAGCAGCGCTGGGACAGAGGGTACCCCCCAGCATTTT. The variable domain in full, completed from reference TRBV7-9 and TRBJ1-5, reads DTGVSQNPRHKITKRGQNVTFRCDPISEHNRLYWYRQTLGQGPEFLTYFQNEAQLEKSRLLSDRFSAERPKGSFSTLEIQRTEQGDSAMYLCASSAGTEGTPQHFGDGTRLSIL.

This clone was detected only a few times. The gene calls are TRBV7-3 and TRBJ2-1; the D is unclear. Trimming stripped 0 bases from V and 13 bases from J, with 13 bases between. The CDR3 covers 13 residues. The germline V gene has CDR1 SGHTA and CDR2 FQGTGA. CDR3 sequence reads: CASSLTEGLLQFF. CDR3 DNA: TGTGCCAGCAGCTTAACGGAAGGGCTGCTACAGTTCTTC.

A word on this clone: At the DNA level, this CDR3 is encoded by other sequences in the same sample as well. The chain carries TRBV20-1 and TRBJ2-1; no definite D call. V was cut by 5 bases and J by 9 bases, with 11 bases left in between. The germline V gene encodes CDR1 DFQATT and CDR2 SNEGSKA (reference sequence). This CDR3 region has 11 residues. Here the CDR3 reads CSAGPRGEQFF. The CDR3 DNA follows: TGCAGTGCTGGGCCTAGAGGTGAGCAGTTCTTC.

DNA of the CDR3: TGCGCCAGCAGCTTCTTTCTAGCGGGATCCTACAATGAGCAGTTCTTC. This gives the protein CASSFFLAGSYNEQFF. The chain uses TRBV5-1 and TRBJ2-1; 9 bases fit TRBD2. V was clipped by 2 bases and J by 1 base; unmatched bases: 4. Germline loops: CDR1 SGHRS, CDR2 YFSETQ. The CDR3 runs 16 residues.

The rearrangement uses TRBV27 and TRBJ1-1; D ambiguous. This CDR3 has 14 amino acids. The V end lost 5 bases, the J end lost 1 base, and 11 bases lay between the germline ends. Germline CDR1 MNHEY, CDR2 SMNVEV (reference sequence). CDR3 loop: CASSRPGPNTEAFF. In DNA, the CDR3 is TGTGCCAGCAGTCGCCCTGGCCCGAACACTGAAGCTTTCTTT.

The CDR3 region is CASRPGTGGNDEQFF. The CDR3, as DNA: TGTGCCAGCAGGCCCGGGACAGGGGGCAACGATGAGCAGTTCTTC. The rearrangement joins TRBV6-5 to TRBJ2-1; 12 positions agree with TRBD1. CDR1 is MNHEY, CDR2 SVGAGI, per germline. The CDR3 consists of 15 residues. V lost 6 bases to trimming and J lost 8 bases; unmatched junction nucleotides: 8.